This T cell receptor (beta chain) was identified during a study of T cell repertoires in cytomegalovirus infection. At the level of the study: CMV infection plus the matching HLA type was flagged by public TCR beta signatures. General study results and limits: Summed frequency of public TCR beta families distinguished CMV carriers with the relevant HLA. CMV-specific HLA-C-restricted TCR beta clonotypes dominated the ex vivo response.

Details on this clonotype: The target antigen is unknown.

One entry per CDR3 protein results from TCRdb running MiXCR on the reads. The table has hundreds of thousands of distinct CDR3 sequences, more than 20% seen once. Trimming took 0 bases from V and 6 from J, leaving 8 bases between them. The CDR3 consists of 12 residues. CDR1 is DFQATT, CDR2 SNEGSKA, per germline (reference sequence). Sequenced input: CD8+ T cells from PBMCs. The TCR originated in a human donor in good health (CMV status not recorded). Some clones in this sample may be carry-over from other donors' samples. This sequence joins TRBV20-1 and TRBJ1-1, with a possible D match to TRBD1 (6 bases). The CDR3 sequence: CSARDRGAEAFF. CDR3 DNA: TGCAGTGCTAGAGACAGGGGCGCTGAAGCTTTCTTT.